This record looks at one T cell receptor (beta chain) sequence and its context. Its antigen is not known. The record originates from a study of cytomegalovirus exposure and HLA in healthy donors. General study results and limits: A cluster of highly shared sequence variants was likely a sequencing artifact. In an earlier analysis, in some 500 donors, most V segments appeared productive either ~90% or ~30% of the time.

Unmatched junction bases numbered 9, after V lost 5 bases and J lost 5 bases. Germline CDR1 reads LGHNA; CDR2 reads YNFKEQ. CDR3 length equals 14 residues. Primers: 60 Vbeta forward and 13 Jbeta reverse. Profiled with immunoSEQ multiplex PCR; TCRdb holds only in-frame clones, not every one. The table lists roughly 120,000 clones, about two thirds of them singletons. The source is a man between 40 and 49 years old in good health and CMV-seropositive. The rearrangement joins TRBV4-2 to TRBJ2-7; 7 bases agree with TRBD1. Sequenced material: PBMCs. Here the CDR3 DNA reads TGTGCCAGCAGCGAGGCAGGGGGTGATAACGAGCAGTACTTC. As protein: CASSEAGGDNEQYF.